Below are 14 T cell receptor beta chains sequenced from a single sample in a study of blood T cell repertoires in COVID-19. The method was immunoSEQ multiplex PCR; TCRdb's version includes in-frame clones alone and lacks a portion of them. The repertoire has some 150,000 clones, approximately 80% of them found once; the top ten carry around 2.2%. Input material: peripheral blood. Receptor source: a man aged 70 or older with acute or convalescent COVID-19.

The rearrangement uses TRBV6-5 and TRBJ1-5, with D maybe TRBD1 (5 bases). CDR3 length equals 13 residues. Germline-derived CDR1 and CDR2 are MNHEY and SVGAGI. V gave up 5 bases and J gave up 2 bases, with 7 bases separating them. As DNA, the CDR3 is TGTGCCAGCAGTCCGACAGGCAATCAGCCCCAGCATTTT. Its translation is CASSPTGNQPQHF.

This chain joins TRBV2 and TRBJ2-1; possible D gene TRBD1, 5 bases. Germline V gene lookup returns CDR1 SNHLY and CDR2 FYNNEI. This CDR3 comprises 14 residues. V lost 3 bases to trimming and J lost 6 bases, with 12 bases between them. CDR3 nucleotides: TGTGCCAGCAGTGAGTTACGAACAGGCAATGAGCAGTTCTTC. Translated: CASSELRTGNEQFF.

The chain carries TRBV19 and TRBJ2-5, with D possibly TRBD1 on 5 matching bases. The V gene's germline CDR1 is LNHDA and CDR2 SQIVND (reference sequence). This CDR3 contains 12 residues. Between the trimmed V and J ends, which lost 6 bases and 2 bases, there was a span of 7 bases. CDR3 in amino acids: CASRGLQETQYF. The CDR3 nucleotides read TGTGCCAGTAGGGGGCTTCAAGAGACCCAGTACTTC.

In this sample, this clone turned up a few times. The J gene is TRBJ1-5, the V gene TRBV6-5, with TRBD1 identical over 7 bases. Germline CDR1 and CDR2: MNHEY and SVGAGI. This CDR3 is 13 amino acids long. The V and J ends lost 6 bases and 7 bases, in that order; junction bases with no gene match: 6. DNA for the CDR3: TGTGCCAGCAGCCTACAGGGGTGGCAGCCCCAGCATTTT. Protein product: CASSLQGWQPQHF.

This chain uses TRBV18 with TRBJ2-2, with D hard to call. There are 16 residues in the CDR3. The germline V gene has CDR1 KGHSH and CDR2 LQKENI. Trimming removed 2 bases at V and 3 bases at J, with 13 bases between. In DNA, the CDR3 is TGTGCCAGCTCACCAAACACAGCCCGTTACACCGGGGAGCTGTTTTTT. Its protein product is CASSPNTARYTGELFF.

This sequence joins TRBV6-1 and TRBJ2-3; 7 positions agree with TRBD1. The J segment lost 10 bases and the V segment lost 3 bases, leaving 4 bases of the junction unmatched. This CDR3 spans 12 amino acids. The V gene's germline CDR1 is MNHNS and CDR2 SASEGT. CDR3 sequence reads: CASSELGGAQYF. The CDR3 DNA is TGTGCCAGCAGTGAGCTAGGGGGCGCGCAGTATTTT.

The CDR3: CASSYSGAARYQPQHF. CDR3 nucleotides: TGTGCCAGCAGTTACTCGGGGGCAGCGAGGTATCAGCCCCAGCATTTT. V usage is TRBV6-6 and J usage is TRBJ1-5; possibly TRBD1 for D (6 bases). Germline CDR1 is MNHNY and CDR2 is SVGAGI (reference sequence). Trimming took off 0 bases at V and 5 bases at J, with 14 bases between the two ends. The CDR3 length is 16 residues.

The chain links TRBV7-9 to TRBJ2-5; D may be TRBD1 (5 bases). V lost 4 bases, J lost 5 bases, and 14 bases lay in between. This CDR3 region has 14 residues. Germline CDR1 reads SEHNR; CDR2 reads FQNEAQ (reference sequence). CDR3: CASSYQGFGETQYF. The CDR3 bases are TGTGCCAGCAGCTACCAGGGATTCGGGGAGACCCAGTACTTC. Filled out from reference TRBV7-9 and TRBJ2-5, the complete variable domain reads DTGVSQNPRHKITKRGQNVTFRCDPISEHNRLYWYRQTLGQGPEFLTYFQNEAQLEKSRLLSDRFSAERPKGSFSTLEIQRTEQGDSAMYLCASSYQGFGETQYFGPGTRLLVL.

This chain connects TRBV19 to TRBJ1-4; D might be TRBD1 (6 bases). Germline V CDR1 and CDR2: LNHDA, SQIVND (reference sequence). The CDR3 runs 14 residues. Trimming stripped 4 bases from V and 5 bases from J, with 11 bases between. The CDR3 sequence is CASSTDSGNEKLFF. The DNA for the CDR3 is TGTGCCAGTAGTACGGACAGCGGAAATGAAAAACTGTTTTTT.

This rearrangement joins TRBV7-2 to TRBJ2-7; D uncertain. The germline CDR1 and CDR2 sequences are SGHTA and FQGNSA. The germline V and J ends were trimmed by 1 base and 5 bases, with 18 bases remaining between them. This CDR3 is 16 amino acids long. The CDR3 spells CASSLVATSPSHEQYF. CDR3 sequence (DNA): TGTGCCAGCAGCTTAGTTGCCACATCGCCGTCCCACGAGCAGTACTTC.

In this sample, this clone turned up a few times. The V gene is TRBV6-1, the J gene TRBJ2-3; D call uncertain. The CDR3 has 15 residues. Trimming stripped 2 bases from V and 3 bases from J, with 12 bases between. Germline V lookup: CDR1 MNHNS, CDR2 SASEGT. The CDR3 nucleotides are TGTGCCAGCAGTGAATGGCTCCCCGGGACAGATACGCAGTATTTT. Residues: CASSEWLPGTDTQYF.

The CDR3 nucleotides are TGTGCCAGCAGCTGGACGGGACAAGATAATGAAAAACTGTTTTTT. This sequence encodes CASSWTGQDNEKLFF. The chain is built from TRBV5-7 and TRBJ1-4; the D gene is possibly TRBD1 (6 bases). Being an ORF, TRBV5-7 has a function that is uncertain. This CDR3 has 15 amino acids. The V gene lost 3 bases and the J gene lost 4 bases, with 13 bases spanning the gap.

The rearrangement links TRBV6-1 to TRBJ1-6; D gene uncertain. The length of the CDR3 is 15 residues. CDR1 and CDR2 (germline): MNHNS, SASEGT. Deletions cut 2 bases from V and 4 bases from J, with 9 bases between. The CDR3 here is CASSEIWAYNSPLHF. The CDR3 coding sequence is TGTGCCAGCAGTGAAATTTGGGCTTATAATTCACCCCTCCACTTT.

The chain is built from TRBV6-1 and TRBJ1-2, with TRBD1 identical over 9 bases. Losses at the gene ends were 3 bases for V and 3 bases for J; bases not matched to a gene: 2. Germline CDR1 is MNHNS and CDR2 is SASEGT. The CDR3 runs to 14 residues. The CDR3 nucleotides read TGTGCCAGCAGTGAGGGACAGGGCTACTATGGCTACACCTTC. Translating it yields CASSEGQGYYGYTF.